This T cell receptor beta chain emerged from a study of cytomegalovirus exposure and HLA in healthy donors. Across the study: Later analysis reported that the approximately 120 validation repertoires shared the platform of the approximately 670 first-cohort repertoires. General observations from the study: A subsequent analysis found that TCR clusters from the first cohort also tended to co-occur in the 90 to 150 validation repertoires, with about 95% of cluster scores above 0. Cytomegalovirus-associated status was assigned to approximately 160 TCR beta chains.

Trimming left V 3 bases short and J 0 bases short, with 12 bases between. Germline-derived CDR1 and CDR2 are MDHEN and SYDVKM. CDR3 size: 15 residues. Notes on this clone: Antigen unknown.

This table comes from immunoSEQ multiplex PCR, and its TCRdb copy is limited to in-frame clones, with some not included. The sample records around 55,000 clones, 90% being singletons. The rearrangement links TRBV28 to TRBJ2-7; tentative D call: TRBD2 (6 bases). The receptor was derived from a young man in good health and CMV-seronegative. The sequencing sample was made of PBMCs. CDR3: CASSLSGRISYEQYF. The CDR3 DNA follows: TGTGCCAGCAGTTTGAGCGGGCGGATCTCCTACGAGCAGTACTTC.